These 3 T cell receptor beta chains were sequenced from one sample in a study of CD8 T cells in ankylosing spondylitis. No antigen is known for these receptors. Study-wide results and caveats: Ankylosing spondylitis blood seemed to carry a telltale TCR beta motif made of fewer than ten highly homologous variants.

MiXCR, run by TCRdb on the 5' RACE reads, gives a single entry per CDR3 protein. The sample lists more than 650,000 distinct CDR3 sequences, around 11% occurring once. The sequenced sample was blood, either unsorted or a sorted T cell fraction (not recorded which). The origin of the receptors is a male donor with ankylosing spondylitis.

This rearrangement joins TRBV2 to TRBJ1-1, with D perhaps TRBD1 (5 bases). This CDR3 is built from 13 residues. The germline gives CDR1 SNHLY, CDR2 FYNNEI. V dropped 6 bases and J dropped 5 bases, with 13 bases sitting between them. The CDR3, as DNA: TGTGCCAGCAGCGCACAGGTTGATACTGAAGCTTTCTTT. This sequence encodes CASSAQVDTEAFF. The variable domain in full, completed from reference TRBV2 and TRBJ1-1, reads EPEVTQTPSHQVTQMGQEVILRCVPISNHLYFYWYRQILGQKVEFLVSFYNNEISEKSEIFDDQFSVERPDGSNFTLKIRSTKLEDSAMYFCASSAQVDTEAFFGQGTRLTVV.

At least ten counts were recorded for this clonotype. CDR3 protein: CASSDPGTGYTF. The CDR3 DNA sequence: TGCGCCAGCAGCGACCCAGGGACTGGCTACACCTTC. The chain combines TRBV5-1 with TRBJ1-2; a possible D gene is TRBD1 (5 bases). V lost 4 bases and J lost 7, with 11 bases in between. Germline V gene sequence: CDR1 SGHRS, CDR2 YFSETQ. The CDR3 has 12 amino acids.

This clonotype was seen at least ten times. The rearrangement joins TRBV6-5 to TRBJ1-1, with 9 bases fitting TRBD1. Losses at the gene ends were 3 bases for V and 5 bases for J; bases not matched to a gene: 4. Per the germline V gene, CDR1 is MNHEY and CDR2 is SVGAGI. The CDR3 has 14 residues. The CDR3 DNA follows: TGTGCCAGCAGTTATTTGGACAGGGGAACTGAAGCTTTCTTT. It codes for CASSYLDRGTEAFF.